This section outlines one T cell receptor beta chain sequence together with its context. The CDR3 is 15 residues long. CDR1 is MNHNY, CDR2 SVGAGI, per germline (reference sequence). The ends lost 6 bases at V and 4 bases at J; junction bases unmatched: 10. Authors' processing steps: For nucleated cells, counts were estimated from reference gene primer amplification. This table comes from immunoSEQ multiplex PCR, and its TCRdb copy is limited to in-frame clones, with some not included. V and J calls plus clone size are reproduced from that table; the DNA served to infer D and trimming. Seen here are some 210,000 clones, approximately 84% observed once, and the top ten hold 5% to 6.5%. The data originate from a study of blood T cell repertoires in COVID-19. Study in general: T cells, B-cell-depleted T cells, or PBMCs provided the cDNA or gDNA that served as material.

The sequence was collected from a woman between 65 and 79 years old with active or convalescent COVID-19. V usage is TRBV6-6 and J usage is TRBJ2-5; 8 bases align to TRBD1. Sequencing used peripheral blood. The CDR3 here is CASSRSPTGGETQYF. CDR3 bases: TGTGCCAGCAGCCGCTCCCCTACAGGGGGAGAGACCCAGTACTTC.